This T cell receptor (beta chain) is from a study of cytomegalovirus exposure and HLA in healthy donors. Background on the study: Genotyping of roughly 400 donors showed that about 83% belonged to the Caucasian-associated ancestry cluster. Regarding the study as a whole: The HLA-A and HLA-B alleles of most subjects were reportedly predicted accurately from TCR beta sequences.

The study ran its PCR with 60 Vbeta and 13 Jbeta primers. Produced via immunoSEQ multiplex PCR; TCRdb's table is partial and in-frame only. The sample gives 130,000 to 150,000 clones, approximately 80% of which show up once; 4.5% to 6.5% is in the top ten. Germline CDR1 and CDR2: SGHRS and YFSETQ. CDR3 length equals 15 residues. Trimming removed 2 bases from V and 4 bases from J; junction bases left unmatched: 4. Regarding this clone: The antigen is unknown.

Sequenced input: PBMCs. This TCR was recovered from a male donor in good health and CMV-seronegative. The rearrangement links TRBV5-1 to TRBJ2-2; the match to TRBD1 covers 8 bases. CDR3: CASSLQGDGTGELFF. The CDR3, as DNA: TGCGCCAGCAGCTTACAGGGGGACGGCACCGGGGAGCTGTTTTTT.